What follows is one T cell receptor (beta chain) and its context. V shed 6 bases and J shed 0 bases, with 6 bases lying between them. Germline values: CDR1 MDHEN, CDR2 SYDVKM. This CDR3 has 14 residues. Data came from immunoSEQ multiplex PCR; TCRdb stores just in-frame clones and leaves some out. The data hold under 250,000 clones, with about nine tenths observed a single time. This sample stems from a study of blood T cell repertoires in COVID-19. Study overall: COVID-19 samples from acute and convalescent phases originated in the United States, Italy and Spain.

The rearrangement joins TRBV28 to TRBJ2-6; D remains ambiguous. Material for sequencing was peripheral blood. This TCR came from a woman aged 55-70 years who had recovered from COVID-19. The CDR3: CASRISSGANVLTF. In nucleotides, the CDR3 is TGTGCCAGCAGGATCAGCTCTGGGGCCAACGTCCTGACTTTC.